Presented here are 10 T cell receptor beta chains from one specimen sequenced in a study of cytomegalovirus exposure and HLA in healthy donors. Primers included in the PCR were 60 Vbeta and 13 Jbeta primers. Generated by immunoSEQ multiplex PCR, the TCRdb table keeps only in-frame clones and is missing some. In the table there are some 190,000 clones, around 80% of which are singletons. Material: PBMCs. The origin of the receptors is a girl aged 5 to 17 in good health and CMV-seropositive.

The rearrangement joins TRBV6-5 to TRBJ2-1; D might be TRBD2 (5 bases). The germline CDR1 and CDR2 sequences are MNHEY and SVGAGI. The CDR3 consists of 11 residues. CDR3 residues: CVTRVPGEQFF. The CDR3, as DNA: TGTGTAACGCGGGTACCGGGTGAGCAGTTCTTC.

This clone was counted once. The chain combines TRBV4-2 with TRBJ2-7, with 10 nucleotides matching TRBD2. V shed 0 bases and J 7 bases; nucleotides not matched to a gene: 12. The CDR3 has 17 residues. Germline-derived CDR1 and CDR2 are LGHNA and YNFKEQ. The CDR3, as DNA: TGTGCCAGCAGCCAAGACCCTAGCGGGAGCTCCTACGGGGAGCAGTACTTC. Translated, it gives CASSQDPSGSSYGEQYF.

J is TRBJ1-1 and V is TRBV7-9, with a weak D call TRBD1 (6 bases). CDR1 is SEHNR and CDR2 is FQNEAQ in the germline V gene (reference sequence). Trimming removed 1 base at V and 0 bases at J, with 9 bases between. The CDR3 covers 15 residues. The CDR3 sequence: CASSLVDSMNTEAFF. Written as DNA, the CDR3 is TGTGCCAGCAGCTTAGTGGACAGCATGAACACTGAAGCTTTCTTT.

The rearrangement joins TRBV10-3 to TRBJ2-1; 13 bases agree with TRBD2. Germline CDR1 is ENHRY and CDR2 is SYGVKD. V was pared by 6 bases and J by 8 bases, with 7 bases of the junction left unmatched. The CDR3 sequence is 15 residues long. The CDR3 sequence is CAISGTSGNLYEQFF. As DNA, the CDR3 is TGTGCCATCAGCGGGACTAGCGGGAATTTGTATGAGCAGTTCTTC.

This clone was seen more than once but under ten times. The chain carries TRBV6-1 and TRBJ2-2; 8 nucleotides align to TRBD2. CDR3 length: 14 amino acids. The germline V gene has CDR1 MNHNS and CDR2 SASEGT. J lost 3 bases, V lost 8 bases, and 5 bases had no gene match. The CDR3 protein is CASVSGTHTGELFF. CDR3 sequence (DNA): TGTGCCAGCGTTAGCGGGACTCACACCGGGGAGCTGTTTTTT.

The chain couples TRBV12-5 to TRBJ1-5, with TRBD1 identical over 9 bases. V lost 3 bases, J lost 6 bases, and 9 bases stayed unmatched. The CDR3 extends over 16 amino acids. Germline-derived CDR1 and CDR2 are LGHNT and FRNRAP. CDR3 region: CASGFQDRGFTQPQHF. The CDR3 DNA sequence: TGTGCTAGTGGTTTTCAGGACAGGGGCTTCACTCAGCCCCAGCATTTT.

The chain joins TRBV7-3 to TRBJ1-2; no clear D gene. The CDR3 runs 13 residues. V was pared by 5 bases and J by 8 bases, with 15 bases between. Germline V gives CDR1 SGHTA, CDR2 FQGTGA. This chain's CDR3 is CASSAKDGRGYTF. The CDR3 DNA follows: TGTGCCAGCAGCGCAAAGGACGGGAGGGGCTACACCTTC.

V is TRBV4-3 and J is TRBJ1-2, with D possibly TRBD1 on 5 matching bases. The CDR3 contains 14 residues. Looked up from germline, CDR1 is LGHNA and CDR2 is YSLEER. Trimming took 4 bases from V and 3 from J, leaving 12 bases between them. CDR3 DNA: TGCGCCAGCAGCCCCCGGTCAGGGTACTATGGCTACACCTTC. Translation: CASSPRSGYYGYTF.

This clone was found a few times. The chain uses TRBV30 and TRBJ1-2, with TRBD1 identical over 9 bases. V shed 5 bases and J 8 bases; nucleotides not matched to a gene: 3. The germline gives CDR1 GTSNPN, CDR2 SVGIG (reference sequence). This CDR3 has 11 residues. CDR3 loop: CAWGDRDGYTF. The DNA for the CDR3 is TGTGCCTGGGGGGACAGGGACGGCTACACCTTC.

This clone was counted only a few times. DNA for the CDR3: TGTGCCAGCAGCAACCCAGGGGCGCCTAACACTGAAGCTTTCTTT. It encodes CASSNPGAPNTEAFF. The chain combines TRBV21-1 with TRBJ1-1; the table's TRBD1 call for D was not verified on the DNA. TRBV21-1 is listed as a pseudogene. The CDR3 has 15 residues.